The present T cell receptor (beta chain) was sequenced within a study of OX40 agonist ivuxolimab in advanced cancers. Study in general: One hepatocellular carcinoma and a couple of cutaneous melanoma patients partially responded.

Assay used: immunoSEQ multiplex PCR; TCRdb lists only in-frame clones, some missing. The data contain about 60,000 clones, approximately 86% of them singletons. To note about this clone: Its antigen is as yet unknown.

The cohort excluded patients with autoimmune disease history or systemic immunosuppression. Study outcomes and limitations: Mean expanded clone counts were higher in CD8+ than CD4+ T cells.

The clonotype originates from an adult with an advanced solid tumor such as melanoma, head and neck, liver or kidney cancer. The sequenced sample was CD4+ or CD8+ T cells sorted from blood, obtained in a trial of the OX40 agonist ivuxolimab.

The CDR3 spells CASSTRQGARTEAFF. CDR3 in DNA: TGTGCCAGCAGTACACGACAGGGGGCGCGAACTGAAGCTTTCTTT. V is TRBV2 and J is TRBJ1-1; 10 nucleotides line up with TRBD1. There are 15 residues in the CDR3. The V and J ends lost 5 bases and 5 bases, in that order; junction bases with no gene match: 8. CDR1 is SNHLY and CDR2 is FYNNEI in the germline V gene. Complete variable domain (other parts from reference TRBV2 and TRBJ1-1): EPEVTQTPSHQVTQMGQEVILRCVPISNHLYFYWYRQILGQKVEFLVSFYNNEISEKSEIFDDQFSVERPDGSNFTLKIRSTKLEDSAMYFCASSTRQGARTEAFFGQGTRLTVV.